This T cell receptor beta chain was captured by sequencing in a study of blood T cell repertoires in COVID-19. For the study at large: Some COVID-19 samples were acute and others convalescent; all came from the United States, Italy and Spain. T cells, B-cell-depleted T cells, or PBMCs provided the cDNA or gDNA that served as material.

CDR3 length: 13 amino acids. The V gene lost 4 bases and the J gene lost 0 bases, with 10 bases spanning the gap. In germline, CDR1 is SQVTM, CDR2 ANQGSEA. Authors' analysis steps: Researchers report that nucleated cell counts were estimated from reference gene primer amplification. Assay: immunoSEQ multiplex PCR; the TCRdb copy retains only in-frame clones and omits some. V and J calls plus clone size are reproduced from that table; the DNA served to infer D and trimming. In the table there are 70,000 to 85,000 clones, over 85% of which are singletons. The sample comprised peripheral blood. The clonotype was recovered from a human donor in a cohort sampled during active COVID-19. The chain has TRBV29-1 and TRBJ2-7; D is possibly TRBD1 (6 bases). CDR3 nucleotide sequence: TGCAGCGTTGGCACAGGGAGCTCCTACGAGCAGTACTTC. This encodes CSVGTGSSYEQYF.